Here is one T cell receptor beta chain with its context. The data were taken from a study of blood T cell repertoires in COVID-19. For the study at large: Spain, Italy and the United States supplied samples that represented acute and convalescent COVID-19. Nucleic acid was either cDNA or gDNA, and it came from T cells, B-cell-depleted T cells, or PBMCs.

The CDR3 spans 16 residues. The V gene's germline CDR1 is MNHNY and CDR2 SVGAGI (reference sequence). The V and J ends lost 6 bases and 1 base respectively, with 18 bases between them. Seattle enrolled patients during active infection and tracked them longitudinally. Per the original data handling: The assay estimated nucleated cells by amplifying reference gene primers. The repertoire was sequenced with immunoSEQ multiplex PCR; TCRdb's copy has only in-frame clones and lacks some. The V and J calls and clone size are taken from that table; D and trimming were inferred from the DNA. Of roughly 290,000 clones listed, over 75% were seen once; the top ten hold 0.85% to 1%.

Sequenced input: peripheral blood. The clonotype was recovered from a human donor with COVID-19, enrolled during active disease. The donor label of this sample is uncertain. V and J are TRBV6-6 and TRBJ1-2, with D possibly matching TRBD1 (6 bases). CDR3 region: CASSSINLDSNYGYTF. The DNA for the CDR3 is TGTGCCAGCAGCTCGATCAATTTGGACAGTAACTATGGCTACACCTTC.